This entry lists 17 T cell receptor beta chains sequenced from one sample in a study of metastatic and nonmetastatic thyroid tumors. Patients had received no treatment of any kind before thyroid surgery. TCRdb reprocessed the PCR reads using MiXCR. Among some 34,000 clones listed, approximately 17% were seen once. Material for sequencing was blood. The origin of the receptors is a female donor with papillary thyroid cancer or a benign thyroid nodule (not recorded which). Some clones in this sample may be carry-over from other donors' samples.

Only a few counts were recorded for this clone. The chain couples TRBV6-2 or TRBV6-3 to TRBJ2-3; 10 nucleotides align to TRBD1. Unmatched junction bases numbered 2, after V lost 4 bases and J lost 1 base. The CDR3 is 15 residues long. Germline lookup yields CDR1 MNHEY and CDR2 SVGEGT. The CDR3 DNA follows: TGTGCCAGCAGTTTAGGGACAGGGGGCACAGATACGCAGTATTTT. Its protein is CASSLGTGGTDTQYF.

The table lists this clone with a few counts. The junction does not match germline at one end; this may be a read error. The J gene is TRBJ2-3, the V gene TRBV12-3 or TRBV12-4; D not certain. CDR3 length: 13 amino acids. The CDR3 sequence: CASIWQVTYTQYF. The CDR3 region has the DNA TGTGCCAGCATTTGGCAAGTCACATATACGCAGTATTTT.

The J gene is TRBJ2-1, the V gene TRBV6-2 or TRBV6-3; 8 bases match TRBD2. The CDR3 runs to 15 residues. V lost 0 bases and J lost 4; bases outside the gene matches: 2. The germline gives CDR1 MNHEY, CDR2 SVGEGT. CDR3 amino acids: CASSYSAGGYNEQFF. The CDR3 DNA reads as TGTGCCAGCAGTTACTCGGCGGGAGGTTACAATGAGCAGTTCTTC.

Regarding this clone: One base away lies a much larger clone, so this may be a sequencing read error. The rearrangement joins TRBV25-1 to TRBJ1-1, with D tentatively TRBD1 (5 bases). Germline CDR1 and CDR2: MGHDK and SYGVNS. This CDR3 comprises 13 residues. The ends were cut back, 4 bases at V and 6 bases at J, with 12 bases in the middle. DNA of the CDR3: TGTGCCAGCAGTGTGGGGCAGTTGGCTGAAGCTTTCTTT. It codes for CASSVGQLAEAFF. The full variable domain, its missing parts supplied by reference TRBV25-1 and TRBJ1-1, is EADIYQTPRYLVIGTGKKITLECSQTMGHDKMYWYQQDPGMELHLIHYSYGVNSTEKGDLSSESTVSRIRTEHFPLTLESARPSHTSQYLCASSVGQLAEAFFGQGTRLTVV.

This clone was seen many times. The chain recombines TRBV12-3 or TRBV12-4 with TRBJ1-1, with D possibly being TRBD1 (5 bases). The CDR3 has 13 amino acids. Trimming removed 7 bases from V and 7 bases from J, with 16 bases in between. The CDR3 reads CASTRDLRGEAFF. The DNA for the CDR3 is TGTGCCAGCACCAGGGACCTCCGGGGTGAAGCTTTCTTT.

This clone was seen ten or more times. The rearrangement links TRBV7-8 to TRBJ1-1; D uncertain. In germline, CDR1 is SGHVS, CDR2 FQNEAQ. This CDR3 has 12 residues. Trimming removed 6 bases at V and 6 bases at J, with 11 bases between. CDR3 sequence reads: CASSRSLPEAFF. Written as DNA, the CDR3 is TGTGCCAGCAGTAGGAGTCTGCCTGAAGCTTTCTTT.

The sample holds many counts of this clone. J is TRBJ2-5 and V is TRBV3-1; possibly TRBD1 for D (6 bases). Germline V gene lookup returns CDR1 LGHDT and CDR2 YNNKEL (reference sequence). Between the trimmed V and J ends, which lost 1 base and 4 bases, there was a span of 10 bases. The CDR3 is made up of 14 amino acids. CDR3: CASSQVGGAETQYF. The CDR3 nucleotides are TGTGCCAGCAGCCAAGTAGGGGGAGCAGAGACCCAGTACTTC.

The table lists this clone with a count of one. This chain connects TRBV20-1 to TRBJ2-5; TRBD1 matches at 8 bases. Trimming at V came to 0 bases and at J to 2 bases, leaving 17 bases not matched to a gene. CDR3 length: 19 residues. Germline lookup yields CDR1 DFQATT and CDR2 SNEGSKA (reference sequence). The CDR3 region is CSARDLVTSTRGPQETQYF. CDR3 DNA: TGCAGTGCTAGAGATCTTGTGACCTCTACCAGGGGGCCTCAAGAGACCCAGTACTTC.

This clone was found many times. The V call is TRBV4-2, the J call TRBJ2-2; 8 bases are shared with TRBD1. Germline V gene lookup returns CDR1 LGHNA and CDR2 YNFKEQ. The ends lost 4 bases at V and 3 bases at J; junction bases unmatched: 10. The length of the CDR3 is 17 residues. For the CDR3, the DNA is TGTGCCAGCAGCCGAGAAGGACAGGGTGGGTACACCGGGGAGCTGTTTTTT. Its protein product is CASSREGQGGYTGELFF.

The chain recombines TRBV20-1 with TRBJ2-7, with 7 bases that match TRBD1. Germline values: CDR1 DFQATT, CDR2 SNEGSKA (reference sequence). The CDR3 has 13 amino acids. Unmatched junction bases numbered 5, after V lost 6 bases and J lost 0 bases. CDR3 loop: CSAQTGVSYEQYF. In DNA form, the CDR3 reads TGCAGTGCCCAAACAGGGGTCTCCTACGAGCAGTACTTC.

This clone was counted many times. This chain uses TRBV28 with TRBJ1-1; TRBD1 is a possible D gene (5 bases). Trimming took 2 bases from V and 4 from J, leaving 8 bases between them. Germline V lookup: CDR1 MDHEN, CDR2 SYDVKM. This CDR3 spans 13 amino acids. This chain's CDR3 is CASSLQGSTEAFF. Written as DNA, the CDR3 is TGTGCCAGCAGTTTACAGGGTTCCACTGAAGCTTTCTTT.

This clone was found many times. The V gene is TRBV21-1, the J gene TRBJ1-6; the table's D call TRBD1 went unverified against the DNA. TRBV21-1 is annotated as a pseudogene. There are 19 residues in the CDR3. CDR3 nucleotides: TGTGCCAGTGGTAGACTGGGGAGACAGCCACACTCCTATAATTCACCCCTCCACTTT. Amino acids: CASGRLGRQPHSYNSPLHF.

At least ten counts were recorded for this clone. DNA for the CDR3: TGTGCCAGCAGCTCGACAGGGTCTTCCACAGATACGCAGTATTTT. It encodes CASSSTGSSTDTQYF. The rearrangement uses TRBV7-3 and TRBJ2-3, with 7 bases identical to TRBD1. J lost 2 bases, V lost 4 bases, and 6 bases had no gene match. The CDR3 is 15 amino acids. The germline V gene has CDR1 SGHTA and CDR2 FQGTGA. Complete variable domain (other parts from reference TRBV7-3 and TRBJ2-3): GAGVSQTPSNKVTEKGKYVELRCDPISGHTALYWYRQSLGQGPEFLIYFQGTGAADDSGLPNDRFFAVRPEGSVSTLKIQRTERGDSAVYLCASSSTGSSTDTQYFGPGTRLTVL.

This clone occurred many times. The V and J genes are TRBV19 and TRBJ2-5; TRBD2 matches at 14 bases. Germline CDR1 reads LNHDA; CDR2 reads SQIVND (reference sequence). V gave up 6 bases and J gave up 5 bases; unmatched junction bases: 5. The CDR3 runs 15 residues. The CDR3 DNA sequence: TGTGCCAGTAGGACTAGCGGGAGGGCCGGGGAGACCCAGTACTTC. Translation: CASRTSGRAGETQYF.

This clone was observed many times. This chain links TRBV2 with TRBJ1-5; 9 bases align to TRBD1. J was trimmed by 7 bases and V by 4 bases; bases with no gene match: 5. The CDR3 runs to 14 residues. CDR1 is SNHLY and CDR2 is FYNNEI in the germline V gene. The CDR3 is CASSGTGVSQPQHF. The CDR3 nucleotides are TGTGCCAGCAGTGGGACAGGGGTAAGCCAGCCCCAGCATTTT. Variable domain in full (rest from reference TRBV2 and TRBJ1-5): EPEVTQTPSHQVTQMGQEVILRCVPISNHLYFYWYRQILGQKVEFLVSFYNNEISEKSEIFDDQFSVERPDGSNFTLKIRSTKLEDSAMYFCASSGTGVSQPQHFGDGTRLSIL.

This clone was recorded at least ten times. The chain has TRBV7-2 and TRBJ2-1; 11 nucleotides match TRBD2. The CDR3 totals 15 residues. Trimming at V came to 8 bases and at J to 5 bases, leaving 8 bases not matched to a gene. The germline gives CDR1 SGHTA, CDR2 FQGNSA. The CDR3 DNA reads TGTGCCAGCGGACTAACTAGCGGGAGTCACAATGAGCAGTTCTTC. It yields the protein CASGLTSGSHNEQFF.

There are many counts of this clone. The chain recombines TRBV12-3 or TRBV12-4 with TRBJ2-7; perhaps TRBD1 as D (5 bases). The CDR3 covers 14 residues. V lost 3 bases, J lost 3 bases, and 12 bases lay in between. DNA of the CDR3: TGTGCCAGCAGTTTCCAGGGAAGCCTCTACGAGCAGTACTTC. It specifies CASSFQGSLYEQYF.